This section outlines one T cell receptor (beta chain) sequence together with its context. At one of its ends the junction is not consistent with the germline gene, which may arise from a read error. Sequencing was performed with immunoSEQ multiplex PCR; in TCRdb, only in-frame clones are kept and a portion is missing. The repertoire holds fewer than 300,000 clones, 83% seen once, with under 3% in the top ten. This CDR3 contains 12 residues. Per germline, CDR1 SEHNR and CDR2 FQNEAQ (reference sequence). These data belong to a study of blood T cell repertoires in COVID-19. This chain uses TRBV7-9 with TRBJ2-3, with TRBD1 matching 7 bases. This TCR was sampled from a woman between 65 and 79 years old with active or convalescent COVID-19. Specimen: peripheral blood. The CDR3 spells CASSLDRVVQYF. CDR3 sequence (DNA): TGTGCCAGCAGTTTAGACAGGGTGGTGCAGTATTTT.